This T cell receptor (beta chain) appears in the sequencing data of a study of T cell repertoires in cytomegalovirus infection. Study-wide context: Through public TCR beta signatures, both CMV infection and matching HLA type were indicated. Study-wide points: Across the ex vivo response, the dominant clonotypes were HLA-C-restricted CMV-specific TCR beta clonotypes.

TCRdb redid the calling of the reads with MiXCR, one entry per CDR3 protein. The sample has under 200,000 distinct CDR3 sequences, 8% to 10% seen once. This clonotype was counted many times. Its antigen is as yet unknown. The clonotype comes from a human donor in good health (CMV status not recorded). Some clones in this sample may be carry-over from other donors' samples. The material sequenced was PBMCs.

DNA of the CDR3: TGTGCCAGCAGCTTGGGACTAGCGGGGGGGCATGAGCAGTTCTTC. Its translation is CASSLGLAGGHEQFF. The chain uses TRBV11-2 and TRBJ2-1; 16 positions match TRBD2. The CDR3 is 15 amino acids. The V gene's germline CDR1 is SGHAT and CDR2 FQNNGV. The V segment lost 3 bases and the J segment 8 bases; nucleotides outside the gene matches: 1.